The 19 T cell receptor beta chains presented below share a single source sample, sequenced in a study of beta chain features in type 1 diabetes. Whole-study findings and limits: Within each of all four CD4+ subsets, Type 1 diabetes patients had TCRB CDR3s that were moderately but significantly shorter.

Their recognized antigens are unknown. TCRB transcripts that were expressed got sequenced, as all of the isolated RNA had been reverse transcribed. Profiling relied on immunoSEQ multiplex PCR, and the TCRdb table lists in-frame clones only, not all of them. The data contain some 660,000 clones, about 14% of them singletons. Specimen: naive CD4+ T cells from blood. Receptor source: a young man with type 1 diabetes.

The chain couples TRBV7-2 to TRBJ1-4; no firm D call. The length of the CDR3 is 14 residues. V lost 5 bases, J lost 2 bases, and 9 bases lay in between. Germline lookup yields CDR1 SGHTA and CDR2 FQGNSA. As DNA, the CDR3 is TGTGCCAGCAGCCCCCACTCTACTAATGAAAAACTGTTTTTT. Its translation: CASSPHSTNEKLFF. Filled out from reference TRBV7-2 and TRBJ1-4, the complete variable domain reads GAGVSQSPSNKVTEKGKDVELRCDPISGHTALYWYRQSLGQGLEFLIYFQGNSAPDKSGLPSDRFSAERTGGSVSTLTIQRTQQEDSAVYLCASSPHSTNEKLFFGSGTQLSVL.

The V call is TRBV29-1, the J call TRBJ1-1, with D possibly matching TRBD1 (5 bases). CDR1 is SQVTM, CDR2 ANQGSEA, per germline. The V end was cut by 7 bases, the J end by 5 bases, with 8 bases between. The CDR3 spans 10 residues. The CDR3 is CSGGETEAFF. CDR3 in DNA: TGCAGCGGAGGGGAGACTGAAGCTTTCTTT.

This clone was counted only a few times. The chain has TRBV7-2 and TRBJ1-4; no firm D call. The germline V and J ends were trimmed by 3 bases and 8 bases, with 10 bases remaining between them. This CDR3 spans 13 amino acids. Per germline, CDR1 SGHTA and CDR2 FQGNSA. The chain's CDR3 is CASSFSEGEKLFF. CDR3 in DNA: TGTGCCAGCAGCTTTAGTGAGGGAGAAAAACTGTTTTTT.

The sample holds a few counts of this clone. This chain connects TRBV4-3 to TRBJ2-2, with D maybe TRBD1 (5 bases). With 0 bases removed from V and 8 bases from J, the gap between germline ends came to 13 bases. Germline V gene lookup returns CDR1 LGHNA and CDR2 YSLEER. The CDR3 totals 15 residues. CDR3 residues: CASSQDPQERGELFF. The CDR3 DNA reads TGCGCCAGCAGCCAAGATCCACAGGAAAGAGGGGAGCTGTTTTTT.

This CDR3 reads CASSFQKQETQYF. CDR3 DNA: TGTGCCAGCAGTTTCCAGAAGCAAGAGACCCAGTACTTC. The genes are TRBV28 and TRBJ2-5; D call uncertain. Deletions cut 3 bases from V and 2 bases from J, with 7 bases between. Germline V CDR1 and CDR2: MDHEN, SYDVKM. The CDR3 consists of 13 residues.

In this sample, this clone turned up a few times. The V gene is TRBV14, the J gene TRBJ1-2, with D unresolved. V was shortened by 0 bases and J by 7 bases, with 15 bases between the two germline ends. CDR1 is SGHDN and CDR2 is FVKESK in the germline V gene. This CDR3 region has 15 residues. This CDR3 reads CASSQDIGSGSGYTF. The CDR3, as DNA: TGTGCCAGCAGCCAAGATATAGGAAGTGGCAGTGGCTACACCTTC.

As for this clone: Distinct nucleotide sequences in the sample also encode this CDR3. This chain links TRBV5-4 with TRBJ2-3, with D perhaps given as TRBD1 or TRBD2 (5 bases each). From germline, CDR1 is SGHNT and CDR2 YYREEE (reference sequence). Trimming pared 0 bases from V and 0 bases from J, leaving 8 bases between. This CDR3 contains 15 residues. CDR3 in DNA: TGTGCCAGCAGCTTGGGGGGGAGTAGCACAGATACGCAGTATTTT. This sequence encodes CASSLGGSSTDTQYF.

This rearrangement joins TRBV18 to TRBJ2-2; D possibly corresponds to TRBD2 (5 bases). V lost 1 base and J 13 bases, leaving 10 bases between the germline ends. Germline V gives CDR1 KGHSH, CDR2 LQKENI. This CDR3 spans 12 amino acids. The CDR3 DNA is TGTGCCAGCTCACCACTGGGAGAGCGGCTGTTTTTT. Translated, it gives CASSPLGERLFF.

This clone was detected a few times. The V gene is TRBV4-2, the J gene TRBJ2-7; TRBD2 might be the D (5 bases). CDR3 size: 15 residues. CDR1 LGHNA and CDR2 YNFKEQ come from the germline V gene. V lost 5 bases and J 2 bases, leaving 16 bases between the germline ends. The CDR3 DNA is TGTGCCAGCAGCGAAGGACTGGAAAACGCCTACGAGCAGTACTTC. Translating gives CASSEGLENAYEQYF.

This rearrangement joins TRBV11-2 to TRBJ1-1, with 9 bases identical to TRBD1. Per the germline V gene, CDR1 is SGHAT and CDR2 is FQNNGV. With 4 bases clipped from V and 1 base from J, the junction kept 4 bases outside the gene matches. CDR3 length equals 15 residues. DNA for the CDR3: TGTGCCAGCAGCTCGAGGACAGGGGAGAACACTGAAGCTTTCTTT. Translating it yields CASSSRTGENTEAFF.

V is TRBV28 and J is TRBJ1-2; possible D gene TRBD1, 5 bases. Trimming took 2 bases from V and 0 from J, leaving 10 bases between them. In germline, CDR1 is MDHEN, CDR2 SYDVKM. The CDR3 sequence is 15 residues long. This chain's CDR3 is CASSLLGDSNYGYTF. DNA for the CDR3: TGTGCCAGCAGTTTACTTGGGGACTCTAACTATGGCTACACCTTC.

This clone turned up a few times. This sample also contains other DNA sequences that code for the same CDR3. V usage is TRBV30 and J usage is TRBJ1-3, with unresolved D. CDR1 is GTSNPN, CDR2 SVGIG, per germline (reference sequence). There are 13 residues in the CDR3. Trimming shortened V by 1 base and J by 0 bases, and 4 bases separated the two germline ends. The CDR3 DNA sequence: TGTGCCTGGAGTGGTAGCTCTGGAAACACCATATATTTT. This sequence encodes CAWSGSSGNTIYF.

This clone appeared a few times. The chain is built from TRBV18 and TRBJ1-1; unclear D gene. CDR3 length equals 14 residues. Trimming shortened V by 2 bases and J by 1 base, and 8 bases separated the two germline ends. CDR1 and CDR2 from the germline V gene are KGHSH and LQKENI. The CDR3 here is CASSPKGANTEAFF. The CDR3 coding sequence is TGTGCCAGCTCACCAAAAGGAGCGAACACTGAAGCTTTCTTT.

This rearrangement joins TRBV4-2 to TRBJ2-5, with 15 bases matching TRBD2. V trimming: 4 bases; J trimming: 4 bases; junction bases outside the gene matches: 7. The germline gives CDR1 LGHNA, CDR2 YNFKEQ. The CDR3 length is 17 residues. This CDR3 is CASSLGTSGGHGETQYF. CDR3 sequence (DNA): TGTGCCAGCAGCCTCGGGACTAGCGGGGGGCATGGAGAGACCCAGTACTTC.

This sequence joins TRBV7-2 and TRBJ2-1; tentatively, D is TRBD2 (5 bases). The CDR3 is 13 amino acids. From germline, CDR1 is SGHTA and CDR2 FQGNSA. V was trimmed by 5 bases and J by 4 bases, leaving 9 bases between them. The CDR3 is CASSPGGYNEQFF. The CDR3 nucleotides read TGTGCCAGCAGCCCAGGCGGGTACAATGAGCAGTTCTTC. The variable domain in full, with the rest retrieved from reference TRBV7-2 and TRBJ2-1, is GAGVSQSPSNKVTEKGKDVELRCDPISGHTALYWYRQSLGQGLEFLIYFQGNSAPDKSGLPSDRFSAERTGGSVSTLTIQRTQQEDSAVYLCASSPGGYNEQFFGPGTRLTVL.

This chain joins TRBV18 and TRBJ2-6; no definite D call. Trimming left V 0 bases short and J 1 base short, with 7 bases between. The CDR3 is 16 amino acids. CDR1 is KGHSH, CDR2 LQKENI, per germline. The CDR3 DNA follows: TGTGCCAGCTCACCACCGGCCGGATCTGGGGCCAACGTCCTGACTTTC. It yields the protein CASSPPAGSGANVLTF.

This clone was found a few times. The chain employs TRBV27 and TRBJ2-5; D ambiguous. This CDR3 spans 14 amino acids. Germline CDR1 reads MNHEY; CDR2 reads SMNVEV (reference sequence). The germline V and J ends were trimmed by 4 bases and 5 bases, with 14 bases remaining between them. This chain's CDR3 is CASSSGRSEETQYF. CDR3 in DNA: TGTGCCAGCAGTTCCGGACGGAGCGAGGAGACCCAGTACTTC.

A few counts support this clone. The rearrangement uses TRBV30 and TRBJ2-1; D might be TRBD2 (6 bases). The CDR3 extends over 13 amino acids. V shed 3 bases and J shed 2 bases, with 8 bases lying between them. The germline V gene has CDR1 GTSNPN and CDR2 SVGIG (reference sequence). The CDR3 sequence is CAWSGGTYNEQFF. The CDR3 nucleotides are TGTGCCTGGAGCGGCGGGACCTACAATGAGCAGTTCTTC.

The chain combines TRBV9 with TRBJ2-3; 10 positions match TRBD2. The CDR3 extends over 16 amino acids. The junction had 7 bases not matched to a gene; V was cut back by 4 bases and J by 2 bases. From germline, CDR1 is SGDLS and CDR2 YYNGEE. This CDR3 reads CASSRGTSDFTDTQYF. CDR3 nucleotide sequence: TGTGCCAGCAGCAGGGGGACTAGCGATTTCACAGATACGCAGTATTTT.